These T cell receptor beta chains were read from a single sample in a study of cytomegalovirus exposure and HLA in healthy donors. Generated by immunoSEQ multiplex PCR, the TCRdb table keeps only in-frame clones and is missing some. This sample has roughly 220,000 clones, with approximately 78% found just once. The sequencing input was PBMCs. These receptor sequences come from a woman in her thirties or forties in good health and CMV-seronegative. The CDR3 runs from the conserved cysteine through the conserved F or W. Fields, in order: D gene, J gene, V gene, clone size, CDR3 DNA, CDR3 protein. A D gene is named only where the DNA matches it firmly. Not every row has a clone size; where given, it reads once, few, many or a size class.

.,TRBJ1-5,TRBV10-3,.,TGTGCCATCAGTGAGTCGACTGGTCGTCAGCCCCAGCATTTT,CAISESTGRQPQHF
TRBD1,TRBJ1-2,TRBV19,.,TGTGCCAGTAGTATATCCCGGACAGGGCATCATGGCTACACCTTC,CASSISRTGHHGYTF
TRBD1,TRBJ1-1,TRBV6-1,.,TGTGCCAGCAGTGACCCGGGACAGGGCAGGACTGAAGCTTTCTTT,CASSDPGQGRTEAFF
TRBD2,TRBJ2-7,TRBV5-4,.,TGTGCCAGCAGCCCCAGGACTAGCGGGAGGACCTACGAGCAGTACTTC,CASSPRTSGRTYEQYF
.,TRBJ2-4,TRBV19,few,TGTGCCAGTAGTCCCCCCGGGGAACGAAGAGGCATTCAGTACTTC,CASSPPGERRGIQYF
TRBD1,TRBJ1-5,TRBV27,.,TGTGCCAGCAGCAGTAACAGGGGGCTTCAGCCCCAGCATTTT,CASSSNRGLQPQHF
.,TRBJ1-5,TRBV27,few,TGTGCCAGCAGTCGGACAGAGTATCAGCCCCAGCATTTT,CASSRTEYQPQHF
.,TRBJ1-5,TRBV7-8,.,TGTGCCAGCAGCTTAGCGGGCGGGGGCCTCCCGGGCAATCAGCCCCAGCATTTT,CASSLAGGGLPGNQPQHF
TRBD2,TRBJ2-1,TRBV30,.,TGTGCCTGGAGTGTAGGGATAGCGGGACACAATGAGCAGTTCTTC,CAWSVGIAGHNEQFF
.,TRBJ2-3,TRBV27,.,TGTGCCAGCAGTTTCGGGTATACGCAGTATTTT,CASSFGYTQYF
TRBD1,TRBJ1-6,TRBV30,.,TGTGCCTTCTCTGGACAGGGCAATTCACCCCTCCACTTT,CAFSGQGNSPLHF
.,TRBJ2-5,TRBV28,.,TGTGCCAGCAGTCCCCGGGAGACCCAGTACTTC,CASSPRETQYF
.,TRBJ2-7,TRBV30,.,TGTGCCTGGTCAGACCGGGACATAGACTACGAGCAGTACTTC,CAWSDRDIDYEQYF
.,TRBJ2-1,TRBV19,.,TGTGCCAGTAGTATAGATGGATGGGGCTTCTACAATGAGCAGTTCTTC,CASSIDGWGFYNEQFF
.,TRBJ1-4,TRBV11-2,.,TGTGCCAGCAGCCCCATAATTCTTGAGGGGGATTTAACTAATGAAAAACTGTTTTTT,CASSPIILEGDLTNEKLFF
.,TRBJ2-1,TRBV11-1,.,TGTGCCAGCAGCTTAGAACGAGGCAGTCACAATGAGCAGTTCTTC,CASSLERGSHNEQFF
TRBD1,TRBJ1-2,TRBV7-2,.,TGTGCCAGCAGCTACCTTCTACAGGGACAGGAAGACTATGGCTACACCTTC,CASSYLLQGQEDYGYTF
TRBD1,TRBJ1-2,TRBV5-1,.,TGCGCCAGCAGCTTGGAGAATCCGGGACAGGGGGCCCGGGTTGGCTACACCTTC,CASSLENPGQGARVGYTF
TRBD1,TRBJ2-7,TRBV11-2,.,TGTGCCAGCAGCCTGAGACAGGGGATGGGGTACGAGCAGTACTTC,CASSLRQGMGYEQYF
.,TRBJ1-1,TRBV29-1,once,TGCAGCGTTGTGAAAGGGGCGAACACTGAAGCTTTCTTT,CSVVKGANTEAFF
TRBD1,TRBJ1-2,TRBV18,once,TGTGCCAGCTCCCCCGGACAGGCGAGTGAGGGCTATGGCTACACCTTC,CASSPGQASEGYGYTF
.,TRBJ2-1,TRBV18,.,TGTGCCAGCTCACCACCCAACAATGAGCAGTTCTTC,CASSPPNNEQFF
TRBD1,TRBJ1-2,TRBV29-1,.,TGCAGCGTTGGGGGAGGGACAGGGGAAGGCTACACCTTC,CSVGGGTGEGYTF
TRBD1,TRBJ2-7,TRBV5-6,.,TGCGCCAGCAGCTCCCGAAGGGACAGGCCATTCTACGAGCAGTACTTC,CASSSRRDRPFYEQYF
TRBD1,TRBJ1-1,TRBV6-5,few,TGTGCCAGCAGTCGCTGGGACAGGGCCACTGAAGCTTTCTTT,CASSRWDRATEAFF
TRBD2,TRBJ2-1,TRBV19,once,TGTGCCAGTAGTATGACTAGCGGAGGGAATGAGCAGTTCTTC,CASSMTSGGNEQFF
TRBD1,TRBJ1-1,TRBV19,.,TGTGCCAGTAGTCCGGGCGCGGGGACAGGGGCTGAAGCTTTCTTT,CASSPGAGTGAEAFF
.,TRBJ1-1,TRBV10-3,.,TGTGCCATCAGTGAGACAGATTTGAACACTGAAGCTTTCTTT,CAISETDLNTEAFF
.,TRBJ2-2,TRBV28,.,TGTGCCAGCAGTTTATGGGGGAGCGGGACCGGGGAGCTGTTTTTT,CASSLWGSGTGELFF
.,TRBJ1-1,TRBV9,.,TGTGCCAGCAGCGTAACCGGTGGGAACACTGAAGCTTTCTTT,CASSVTGGNTEAFF
.,TRBJ2-5,TRBV7-6,.,TGTGCCAGCAGCGCGGGCGTAGGCCCCAACCAGTACTTC,CASSAGVGPNQYF
.,TRBJ2-7,TRBV7-8,.,TGTGCCAGCACCCCGGGGGGCGTCTCCTACGAGCAGTACTTC,CASTPGGVSYEQYF
TRBD2,TRBJ2-1,TRBV5-6,.,TGTGCCAGCAGCTTGCAGACTAGCGGGAGCTCCTACAATGAGCAGTTCTTC,CASSLQTSGSSYNEQFF
.,TRBJ1-2,TRBV5-5,.,TGTGCCAGCAGAGGGGGGGCAGGGAAAAACTATGGCTACACCTTC,CASRGGAGKNYGYTF
TRBD1,TRBJ1-1,TRBV18,.,TGTGCCAGCTCACCCCTGGGCAGGGGGTCATCTTTCTTT,CASSPLGRGSSFF
.,TRBJ2-5,TRBV7-8,.,TGTGCCAGCAGCTTAGTTACAGAGCAAGAGACCCAGTACTTC,CASSLVTEQETQYF
TRBD2,TRBJ2-1,TRBV10-1,.,TGCGCCAGCAGTGAGAGTACGGTAGCGGGAGGGGGTGAGCAGTTCTTC,CASSESTVAGGGEQFF
TRBD2,TRBJ2-5,TRBV11-3,.,TGTGCCAGCAGCTTATCTAGCGGGAGAAGAGGGGAGACCCAGTACTTC,CASSLSSGRRGETQYF
.,TRBJ1-5,TRBV27,.,TGTGCCAGCAGCCCGGGCGGAGGTATTGGGCGACCTCCTAGCAATCAGCCCCAGCATTTT,CASSPGGGIGRPPSNQPQHF
.,TRBJ1-5,TRBV30,.,TGTGCCTGGAGAAAGGGCGGGCTTAGCAATCAGCCCCAGCATTTT,CAWRKGGLSNQPQHF
.,TRBJ2-5,TRBV6-1,.,TGTGCCAGCAGTGATTCCCTTCCCAGCGGGCAAGAGACCCAGTACTTC,CASSDSLPSGQETQYF
TRBD1,TRBJ1-1,TRBV7-6,.,TGTGCCAGCAGCGCCACCTGGACAGGGCCGAACACTGAAGCTTTCTTT,CASSATWTGPNTEAFF
.,TRBJ1-5,TRBV2,.,TGTGCCAGCAGGGAAGGGGTCGCGGGGGCCCCCCATCAGCCCCAGCATTTT,CASREGVAGAPHQPQHF
TRBD1,TRBJ1-2,TRBV4-1,.,TGCGCCAGCAGGCCGGGACAGAACTATGGCTACACCTTC,CASRPGQNYGYTF
.,TRBJ1-5,TRBV2,.,TGTGCCAGCAGTGGGTGGGCGAGCAATCAGCCCCAGCATTTT,CASSGWASNQPQHF
.,TRBJ1-1,TRBV7-9,.,TGTGCCAGCAGCACCCCCCGGGGGGGGACTGAAGCTTTCTTT,CASSTPRGGTEAFF